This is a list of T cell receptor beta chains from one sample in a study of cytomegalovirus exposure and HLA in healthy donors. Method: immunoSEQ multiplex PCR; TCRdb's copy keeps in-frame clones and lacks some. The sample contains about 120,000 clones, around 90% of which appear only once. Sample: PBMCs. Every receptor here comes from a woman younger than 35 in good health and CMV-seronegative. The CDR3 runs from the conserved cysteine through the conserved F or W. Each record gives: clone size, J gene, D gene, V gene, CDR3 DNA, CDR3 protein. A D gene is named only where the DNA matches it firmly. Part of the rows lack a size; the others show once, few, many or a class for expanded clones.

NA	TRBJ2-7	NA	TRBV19	TGTGCCAGTAGTATAGGGCAGAATAACTACGAGCAGTACTTC	CASSIGQNNYEQYF
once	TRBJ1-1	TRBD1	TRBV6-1	TGTGCCAGCAGTGAAAGCGACAGGGGAGCTTTCTTT	CASSESDRGAFF
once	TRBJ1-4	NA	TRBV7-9	TGTGCCAGCAGCTTTCCCGGACTTAATGAAAAACTGTTTTTT	CASSFPGLNEKLFF
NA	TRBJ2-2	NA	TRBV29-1	TGCAGCGTTGAACGAGCGGTTAACACCGGGGAGCTGTTTTTT	CSVERAVNTGELFF
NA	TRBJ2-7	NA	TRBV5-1	TGCGCCAGCAGCCCTACAGGGTCCTACGAGCAGTACTTC	CASSPTGSYEQYF
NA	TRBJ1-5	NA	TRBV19	TGTGCCAGTAGTCGGACAGTTAGTCAGCCCCAGCATTTT	CASSRTVSQPQHF
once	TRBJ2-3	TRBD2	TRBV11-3	TGTGCCAGCAGTCCTACTAGCGGGAGAACAGATACGCAGTATTTT	CASSPTSGRTDTQYF
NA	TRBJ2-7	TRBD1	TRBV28	TGTGCCAGCAGTCCAGGGGGCAAGTCCTACGAGCAGTACTTC	CASSPGGKSYEQYF
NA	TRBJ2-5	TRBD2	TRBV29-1	TGCAGCGTTGAAGACCGGGGGGGATCGGGTACCCAGTACTTC	CSVEDRGGSGTQYF
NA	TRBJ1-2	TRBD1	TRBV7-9	TGTGCCAGCAACGCGGGGACAGGGATCTATGGCTACACCTTC	CASNAGTGIYGYTF
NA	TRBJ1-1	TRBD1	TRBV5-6	TGTGCCAGCAGGTTTACCGGGACAGGGGAAGCTTTCTTT	CASRFTGTGEAFF
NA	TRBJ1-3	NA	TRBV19	TGTGCCACTTCAGCGGTCCAGGGGGGAAACACCATATATTTT	CATSAVQGGNTIYF